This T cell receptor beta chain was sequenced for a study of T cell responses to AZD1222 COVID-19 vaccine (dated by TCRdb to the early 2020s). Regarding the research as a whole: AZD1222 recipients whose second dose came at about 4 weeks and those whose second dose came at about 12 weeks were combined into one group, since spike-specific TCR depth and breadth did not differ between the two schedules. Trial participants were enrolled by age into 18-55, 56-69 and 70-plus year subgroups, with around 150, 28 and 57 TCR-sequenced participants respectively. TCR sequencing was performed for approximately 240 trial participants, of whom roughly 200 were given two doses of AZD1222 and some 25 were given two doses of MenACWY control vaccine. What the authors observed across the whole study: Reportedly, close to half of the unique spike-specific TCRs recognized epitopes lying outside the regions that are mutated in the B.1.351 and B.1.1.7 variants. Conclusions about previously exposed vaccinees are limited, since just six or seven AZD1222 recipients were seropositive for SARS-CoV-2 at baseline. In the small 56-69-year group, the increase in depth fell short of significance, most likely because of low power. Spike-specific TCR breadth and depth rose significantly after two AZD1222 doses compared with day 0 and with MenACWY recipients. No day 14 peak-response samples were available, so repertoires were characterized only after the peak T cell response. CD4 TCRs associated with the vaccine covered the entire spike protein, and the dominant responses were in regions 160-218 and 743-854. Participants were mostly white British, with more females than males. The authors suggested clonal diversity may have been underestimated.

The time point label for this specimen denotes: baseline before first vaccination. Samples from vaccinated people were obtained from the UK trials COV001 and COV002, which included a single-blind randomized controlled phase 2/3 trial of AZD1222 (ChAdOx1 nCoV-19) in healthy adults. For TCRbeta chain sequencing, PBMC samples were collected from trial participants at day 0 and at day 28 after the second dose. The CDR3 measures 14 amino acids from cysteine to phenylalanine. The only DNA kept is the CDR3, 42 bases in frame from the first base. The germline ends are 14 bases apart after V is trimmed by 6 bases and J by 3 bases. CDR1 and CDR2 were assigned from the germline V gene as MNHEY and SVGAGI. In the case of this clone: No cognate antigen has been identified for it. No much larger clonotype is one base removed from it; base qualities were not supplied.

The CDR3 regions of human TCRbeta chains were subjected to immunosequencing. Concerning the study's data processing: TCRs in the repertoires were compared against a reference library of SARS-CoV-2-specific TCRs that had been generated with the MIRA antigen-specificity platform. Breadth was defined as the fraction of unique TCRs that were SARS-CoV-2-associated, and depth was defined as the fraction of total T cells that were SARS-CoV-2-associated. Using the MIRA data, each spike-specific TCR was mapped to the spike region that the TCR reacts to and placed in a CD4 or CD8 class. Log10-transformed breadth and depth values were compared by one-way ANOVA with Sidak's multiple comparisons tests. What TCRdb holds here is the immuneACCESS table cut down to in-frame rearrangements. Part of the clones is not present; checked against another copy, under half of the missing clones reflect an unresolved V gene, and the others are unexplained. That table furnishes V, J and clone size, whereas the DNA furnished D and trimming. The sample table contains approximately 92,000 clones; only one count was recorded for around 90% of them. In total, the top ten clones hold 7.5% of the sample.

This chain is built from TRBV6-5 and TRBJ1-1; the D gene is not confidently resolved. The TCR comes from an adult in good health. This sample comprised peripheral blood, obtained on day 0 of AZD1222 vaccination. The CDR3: CASSYSLRDTEAFF. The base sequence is TGTGCCAGCAGCTACAGTCTTCGGGACACTGAAGCTTTCTTT.